The 28 T cell receptor beta chains given below trace back to one sample, sequenced in a study of CD8 T cells in Susac syndrome. RNA was extracted with the RNeasy kit, and a quantity of roughly 0.5 to 1 ug was reverse transcribed using random hexamers. TCRdb ran MiXCR on the immunoSEQ multiplex PCR reads and lists one entry per CDR3 protein. The data contain a few hundred thousand distinct CDR3 sequences, 89% of them singletons. The sequenced sample was CD8+ T cells from PBMCs. The source is a human donor with multiple sclerosis.

The J gene is TRBJ2-1, the V gene TRBV19; no definite D call. The CDR3 runs to 13 residues. Germline assignment: CDR1 LNHDA and CDR2 SQIVND (reference sequence). Between the trimmed V and J ends, which lost 3 bases and 4 bases, there was a span of 7 bases. CDR3 DNA: TGTGCCAGTAGTATGGGTATTTACAATGAGCAGTTCTTC. Protein sequence: CASSMGIYNEQFF.

This chain connects TRBV7-8 to TRBJ2-3; TRBD2 matches at 10 bases. The length of the CDR3 is 16 residues. Germline values: CDR1 SGHVS, CDR2 FQNEAQ. Trimming removed 5 bases from V and 4 bases from J; junction bases left unmatched: 9. The CDR3 sequence: CASSPGGGTSADTQYF. The CDR3 DNA is TGTGCCAGCAGCCCGGGAGGGGGGACTAGCGCAGATACGCAGTATTTT.

This clonotype appeared a single time. V is TRBV7-8 and J is TRBJ2-5; D is perhaps TRBD1 (6 bases). Germline V gene data show CDR1 as SGHVS and CDR2 as FQNEAQ. V was clipped by 2 bases and J by 1 base, with 17 bases between them. The CDR3 has 17 residues. This CDR3 reads CASSLIFKDRPQETQYF. The CDR3 coding sequence is TGTGCCAGCAGCTTAATTTTTAAGGACAGACCCCAAGAGACCCAGTACTTC. The complete variable domain, with remaining parts taken from reference TRBV7-8 and TRBJ2-5, reads GAGVSQSPRYKVAKRGQDVALRCDPISGHVSLFWYQQALGQGPEFLTYFQNEAQLDKSGLPSDRFFAERPEGSVSTLKIQRTQQEDSAVYLCASSLIFKDRPQETQYFGPGTRLLVL.

The gene calls are TRBV19 and TRBJ1-1, with D hard to call. Trimming shortened V by 5 bases and J by 4 bases, and 11 bases separated the two germline ends. The CDR3 has 13 amino acids. Germline V gives CDR1 LNHDA, CDR2 SQIVND (reference sequence). The DNA for the CDR3 is TGTGCCAGTAGTCGTGGACCGGGCACTGAAGCTTTCTTT. Residues: CASSRGPGTEAFF.

CDR3 residues: CASSQSLGGEISSYEQYF. The DNA for the CDR3 is TGCGCCAGCAGCCAAAGTTTGGGCGGGGAGATCAGCTCCTACGAGCAGTACTTC. The rearrangement uses TRBV4-3 and TRBJ2-7; TRBD2 is a possible D gene (6 bases). This CDR3 comprises 18 residues. Germline assignment: CDR1 LGHNA and CDR2 YSLEER. V was shortened by 2 bases and J by 0 bases, with 20 bases between the two germline ends.

Only a few counts were recorded for this clonotype. V usage is TRBV18 and J usage is TRBJ1-1, with D hard to call. In germline, CDR1 is KGHSH, CDR2 LQKENI. Trimming cost V 2 bases and J 6 bases, with 16 bases left between them. The CDR3 is 15 amino acids. Here the CDR3 DNA reads TGTGCCAGCTCACCAGTCCTCCGAGGTGTTTCTGAAGCTTTCTTT. Its translation: CASSPVLRGVSEAFF.

The gene calls are TRBV4-1 and TRBJ1-6; unclear D gene. Germline V gene sequence: CDR1 MGHRA, CDR2 YSYEKL. V was trimmed by 0 bases and J by 7 bases, leaving 7 bases between them. The CDR3 extends over 14 amino acids. CDR3: CASSQEGGNSPLHF. CDR3 DNA sequence: TGCGCCAGCAGCCAAGAAGGAGGGAATTCACCCCTCCACTTT.

This clonotype was seen a handful of times. V gene TRBV28 combines with J gene TRBJ2-3; 7 bases line up with TRBD1. CDR1 and CDR2 (germline): MDHEN, SYDVKM. V lost 5 bases to trimming and J lost 4 bases; unmatched junction nucleotides: 9. This CDR3 has 15 residues. This chain's CDR3 is CASSTGTALADTQYF. CDR3 nucleotide sequence: TGTGCCAGCAGTACCGGGACAGCTTTAGCAGATACGCAGTATTTT.

V gene TRBV7-2 combines with J gene TRBJ2-7; D is unresolved. Trimming stripped 1 base from V and 2 bases from J, with 9 bases between. Germline V gene lookup returns CDR1 SGHTA and CDR2 FQGNSA. The CDR3 contains 14 residues. The CDR3 is CASSLGGRTYEQYF. CDR3 bases: TGTGCCAGCAGCTTAGGTGGACGGACCTACGAGCAGTACTTC.

The chain couples TRBV20-1 to TRBJ2-5, with 11 bases aligning to TRBD2. Trimming at V came to 0 bases and at J to 5 bases, leaving 8 bases not matched to a gene. CDR1 and CDR2 (germline): DFQATT, SNEGSKA (reference sequence). The CDR3 runs 16 residues. CDR3 nucleotides: TGCAGTGCTAGAGAGACTAGCGGGGAGCCACCGGAGACCCAGTACTTC. Translation gives CSARETSGEPPETQYF.

This rearrangement joins TRBV7-9 to TRBJ1-2; D may be TRBD1 (5 bases). Germline values: CDR1 SEHNR, CDR2 FQNEAQ (reference sequence). The CDR3 loop spans 15 amino acids. V gave up 6 bases and J gave up 7 bases, with 21 bases separating them. Here the CDR3 DNA reads TGTGCCAGCAGTCCTGGGGTGGGGGGACGAGCTGGCTACACCTTC. Its translation: CASSPGVGGRAGYTF.

J is TRBJ1-4 and V is TRBV5-1; tentative D call: TRBD1 (6 bases). This CDR3 has 15 residues. Germline V gene lookup returns CDR1 SGHRS and CDR2 YFSETQ. With 7 bases removed from V and 5 bases from J, the gap between germline ends came to 18 bases. CDR3 residues: CASRRDRSLNEKLFF. CDR3 DNA sequence: TGCGCCAGCCGTCGTGACAGGAGCTTAAATGAAAAACTGTTTTTT.

The chain is built from TRBV7-6 and TRBJ2-2; D is perhaps TRBD1 or TRBD2 (5 bases each). CDR3 length: 15 residues. V shed 5 bases and J shed 6 bases, with 16 bases lying between them. The germline V gene has CDR1 SGHVS and CDR2 FNYEAQ. DNA of the CDR3: TGTGCCAGCAGCCCCGGTCTATTGGGGGCCGGGGAGCTGTTTTTT. This sequence encodes CASSPGLLGAGELFF.

The V call is TRBV29-1, the J call TRBJ2-1; 8 bases agree with TRBD1. The CDR3 runs to 14 residues. Germline loops: CDR1 SQVTM, CDR2 ANQGSEA. Germline trimming cut 2 bases from V and 0 bases from J; bases unmatched to any gene: 0. The CDR3 region is CSVEQGASYNEQFF. CDR3 sequence (DNA): TGCAGCGTTGAACAGGGGGCCTCCTACAATGAGCAGTTCTTC.

The chain recombines TRBV4-1 with TRBJ2-1; D remains ambiguous. V lost 3 bases and J 8 bases, leaving 17 bases between the germline ends. Germline V gives CDR1 MGHRA, CDR2 YSYEKL. The CDR3 covers 15 residues. The CDR3 coding sequence is TGCGCCAGCAGCCAGATACACGTTATAGGCGATGAGCAGTTCTTC. The encoded protein is CASSQIHVIGDEQFF.

The rearrangement links TRBV27 to TRBJ2-1, with unresolved D. Germline-derived CDR1 and CDR2 are MNHEY and SMNVEV (reference sequence). The CDR3 covers 13 residues. Trimming shortened V by 2 bases and J by 8 bases, and 10 bases separated the two germline ends. CDR3 in DNA: TGTGCCAGCAGTTTACTTGGTGAGGATGAGCAGTTCTTC. Residues: CASSLLGEDEQFF.

The chain has TRBV15 and TRBJ2-4, with D perhaps matching TRBD1 (6 bases). The CDR3 totals 14 residues. V gave up 8 bases and J gave up 5 bases, with 16 bases separating them. Per germline, CDR1 LNHNV and CDR2 YYDKDF (reference sequence). The CDR3 sequence is CATGGGRNQNIQYF. Here the CDR3 DNA reads TGTGCCACCGGGGGCGGGCGGAACCAAAACATTCAGTACTTC.

The chain recombines TRBV25-1 with TRBJ2-2; unclear D gene. CDR3 size: 13 residues. In germline, CDR1 is MGHDK, CDR2 SYGVNS. Trimming stripped 4 bases from V and 0 bases from J, with 3 bases between. The CDR3 loop is CASSVTNTGELFF. As DNA, the CDR3 is TGTGCCAGCAGTGTTACGAACACCGGGGAGCTGTTTTTT.

The chain joins TRBV27 to TRBJ2-1, with TRBD2 matching 12 bases. The CDR3 runs 15 residues. Per the germline V gene, CDR1 is MNHEY and CDR2 is SMNVEV (reference sequence). V gave up 6 bases and J gave up 6 bases; unmatched junction bases: 6. CDR3 residues: CASSRLAGDSNEQFF. As DNA, the CDR3 is TGTGCCAGCAGCAGACTAGCGGGAGATAGCAATGAGCAGTTCTTC.

The V call is TRBV7-9, the J call TRBJ1-2; tentatively, D is TRBD1 (6 bases). With 2 bases removed from V and 1 base from J, the gap between germline ends came to 14 bases. CDR3 length: 16 amino acids. Per germline, CDR1 SEHNR and CDR2 FQNEAQ (reference sequence). The CDR3 nucleotides read TGTGCCAGCAGCTTACAACCGGGACACTATAACTATGGCTACACCTTC. Translating gives CASSLQPGHYNYGYTF.

The gene calls are TRBV30 and TRBJ1-4, with TRBD1 as a possible D gene (5 bases). The CDR3 extends over 18 amino acids. V lost 0 bases and J lost 8, with 25 bases in between. Germline V CDR1 and CDR2: GTSNPN, SVGIG (reference sequence). For the CDR3, the DNA is TGTGCCTGGAGTGTACTCGAACAGGAGGTTGATTCAGGAGAAAAACTGTTTTTT. Translation: CAWSVLEQEVDSGEKLFF. Full variable domain (missing parts from reference TRBV30 and TRBJ1-4): SQTIHQWPATLVQPVGSPLSLECTVEGTSNPNLYWYRQAAGRGLQLLFYSVGIGQISSEVPQNLSASRPQDRQFILSSKKLLLSDSGFYLCAWSVLEQEVDSGEKLFFGSGTQLSVL.

This chain connects TRBV5-1 to TRBJ1-1; 9 positions agree with TRBD1. V gave up 1 base and J gave up 1 base; unmatched junction bases: 8. CDR3 length: 17 residues. CDR1 is SGHRS and CDR2 is YFSETQ in the germline V gene. The CDR3 reads CASSLTRQGVQNTEAFF. Written as DNA, the CDR3 is TGCGCCAGCAGCTTGACGCGACAGGGGGTACAGAACACTGAAGCTTTCTTT.

This chain joins TRBV6-2 or TRBV6-3 and TRBJ2-1; D is possibly TRBD2 (5 bases). This CDR3 region has 15 residues. With 5 bases removed from V and 1 base from J, the gap between germline ends came to 12 bases. Germline-derived CDR1 and CDR2 are MNHEY and SVGEGT. CDR3: CASSTRGESYNEQFF. The CDR3 nucleotides read TGTGCCAGCAGTACCCGGGGAGAGTCCTACAATGAGCAGTTCTTC.

V and J are TRBV20-1 and TRBJ2-7, with D perhaps TRBD1 (8 bases). Trimming left V 6 bases short and J 4 bases short, with 25 bases between. Per the germline V gene, CDR1 is DFQATT and CDR2 is SNEGSKA (reference sequence). This CDR3 comprises 16 residues. DNA of the CDR3: TGCAGTGCCACCACAATCCTACAGGGGGAGGGATACGAGCAGTACTTC. It is translated as CSATTILQGEGYEQYF.

This chain joins TRBV28 and TRBJ2-1; D might be TRBD1 or TRBD2, each matching 6 bases. CDR3 length equals 18 residues. The V gene lost 3 bases and the J gene lost 6 bases, with 24 bases spanning the gap. Germline V gives CDR1 MDHEN, CDR2 SYDVKM. The DNA for the CDR3 is TGTGCCAGCAGTTTTATTGGGACCCCGGGGGCCTCGGGCAATGAGCAGTTCTTC. It is translated as CASSFIGTPGASGNEQFF.

This chain links TRBV28 with TRBJ1-5; no firm D call. CDR1 and CDR2 (germline): MDHEN, SYDVKM. V lost 7 bases, J lost 5 bases, and 18 bases lay in between. The CDR3 is 15 amino acids. The DNA of the CDR3 is TGTGCCAGCACCCCAGTGAACAGTCTCTATCAGCCCCAGCATTTT. It yields the protein CASTPVNSLYQPQHF.

This clonotype was seen once. The chain employs TRBV4-2 and TRBJ2-7; D possibly matches TRBD1 or TRBD2 (5 bases each). The CDR3 consists of 13 residues. CDR1 is LGHNA and CDR2 is YNFKEQ in the germline V gene. V shed 1 base and J shed 6 bases, with 10 bases lying between them. CDR3 in amino acids: CASSQGDVSEQYF. CDR3 sequence (DNA): TGTGCCAGCAGCCAAGGGGACGTTTCCGAGCAGTACTTC.

J is TRBJ2-7 and V is TRBV7-6; D is perhaps TRBD2 (5 bases). The V end lost 5 bases, the J end lost 0 bases, and 14 bases lay between the germline ends. This CDR3 is 15 amino acids long. Germline V gives CDR1 SGHVS, CDR2 FNYEAQ. For the CDR3, the DNA is TGTGCCAGCAGCCTCGGGTCGGGGATCTCCTACGAGCAGTACTTC. It is translated as CASSLGSGISYEQYF.